The next 7 T cell receptor beta chains were all read from a single sample in a study of T-cell reconstitution after alpha-beta-depleted transplantation in children. For TCRbeta, the library was prepared with unique molecular identifiers. TCRdb independently ran MiXCR on the PCR reads; one entry per CDR3 protein. This sample carries 190,000 or so distinct CDR3 sequences, just over 14% of them seen once, and the ten largest clones take approximately 13%. Sequenced here: PBMCs from the stem cell graft donor, sampled from the stem cell graft. The receptors stem from a human donor who donated a stem cell graft to a child with acute lymphoblastic leukemia.

This clonotype turned up a few times. The chain has TRBV19 and TRBJ1-5; D is perhaps TRBD1 (6 bases). The germline CDR1 and CDR2 sequences are LNHDA and SQIVND (reference sequence). The CDR3 spans 16 residues. V was pared by 7 bases and J by 4 bases, with 20 bases between. The CDR3 region is CASKGGGGPGNQPQHF. The CDR3 bases are TGTGCCAGTAAAGGCGGGGGCGGGCCGGGGAATCAGCCCCAGCATTTT.

At least ten counts were recorded for this clonotype. This sequence joins TRBV12-3 or TRBV12-4 and TRBJ2-7; 9 positions match TRBD1. There are 13 residues in the CDR3. The V segment lost 7 bases and the J segment 7 bases; nucleotides outside the gene matches: 8. This chain's CDR3 is CASNPSGTGEQYF. The CDR3, as DNA: TGTGCCAGCAACCCTTCCGGGACAGGGGAGCAGTACTTC.

This clonotype has ten or more counts. The J gene is TRBJ2-7, the V gene TRBV20-1, with 9 bases lining up with TRBD2. From germline, CDR1 is DFQATT and CDR2 SNEGSKA (reference sequence). The CDR3 runs 16 residues. Trimming took 0 bases from V and 2 from J; bases not matched to a gene: 8. CDR3 loop: CSARDRIAGDPYEQYF. CDR3 DNA: TGCAGTGCTAGAGATCGGATAGCGGGAGACCCCTACGAGCAGTACTTC.

This clonotype has a count of ten or more. This chain joins TRBV10-3 and TRBJ1-2; a possible D gene is TRBD1 (5 bases). Germline-derived CDR1 and CDR2 are ENHRY and SYGVKD. CDR3 length equals 12 residues. Between the trimmed V and J ends, which lost 7 bases and 3 bases, there was a span of 9 bases. CDR3 region: CAIKGRDYGYTF. The CDR3 DNA follows: TGTGCCATCAAAGGCAGGGACTATGGCTACACCTTC.

This clonotype has just a few counts. The chain couples TRBV20-1 to TRBJ2-3; D not certain. The CDR3 loop spans 13 amino acids. V was clipped by 0 bases and J by 2 bases, with 6 bases between them. Germline V gene data show CDR1 as DFQATT and CDR2 as SNEGSKA (reference sequence). The CDR3 is CSAREAATDTQYF. The CDR3, as DNA: TGCAGTGCTAGAGAGGCCGCCACAGATACGCAGTATTTT.

The chain links TRBV19 to TRBJ2-3; D remains unclear. The CDR3 is made up of 15 amino acids. V was clipped by 7 bases and J by 2 bases, with 16 bases between them. Germline CDR1 LNHDA, CDR2 SQIVND (reference sequence). The CDR3 bases are TGTGCCAGTACCGACCAGGCACATTCCACAGATACGCAGTATTTT. It codes for CASTDQAHSTDTQYF.

This chain links TRBV5-6 with TRBJ2-1, with 7 nucleotides matching TRBD1. The CDR3 runs 16 residues. The germline V gene has CDR1 SGHDT and CDR2 YYEEEE. The V and J ends lost 4 bases and 3 bases, in that order; junction bases with no gene match: 10. In DNA form, the CDR3 reads TGTGCCAGCAGCCCCAGGTGGGACAGTCTCTACAATGAGCAGTTCTTC. This codes for CASSPRWDSLYNEQFF. The variable domain in full, completed from reference TRBV5-6 and TRBJ2-1, reads DAGVTQSPTHLIKTRGQQVTLRCSPKSGHDTVSWYQQALGQGPQFIFQYYEEEERQRGNFPDRFSGHQFPNYSSELNVNALLLGDSALYLCASSPRWDSLYNEQFFGPGTRLTVL.